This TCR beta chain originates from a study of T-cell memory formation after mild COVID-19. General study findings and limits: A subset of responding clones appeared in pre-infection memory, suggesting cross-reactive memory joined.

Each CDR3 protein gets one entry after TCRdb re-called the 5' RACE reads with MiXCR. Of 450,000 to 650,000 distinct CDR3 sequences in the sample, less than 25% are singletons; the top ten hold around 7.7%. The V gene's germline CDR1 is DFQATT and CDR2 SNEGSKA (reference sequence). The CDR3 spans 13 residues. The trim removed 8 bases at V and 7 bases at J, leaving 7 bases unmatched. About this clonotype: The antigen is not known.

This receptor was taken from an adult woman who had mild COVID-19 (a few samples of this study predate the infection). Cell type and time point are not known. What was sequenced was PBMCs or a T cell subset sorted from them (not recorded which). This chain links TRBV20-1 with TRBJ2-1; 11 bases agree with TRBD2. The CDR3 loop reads CSPLAGGPNEQFF. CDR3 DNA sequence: TGCAGTCCATTAGCGGGGGGGCCTAATGAGCAGTTCTTC.